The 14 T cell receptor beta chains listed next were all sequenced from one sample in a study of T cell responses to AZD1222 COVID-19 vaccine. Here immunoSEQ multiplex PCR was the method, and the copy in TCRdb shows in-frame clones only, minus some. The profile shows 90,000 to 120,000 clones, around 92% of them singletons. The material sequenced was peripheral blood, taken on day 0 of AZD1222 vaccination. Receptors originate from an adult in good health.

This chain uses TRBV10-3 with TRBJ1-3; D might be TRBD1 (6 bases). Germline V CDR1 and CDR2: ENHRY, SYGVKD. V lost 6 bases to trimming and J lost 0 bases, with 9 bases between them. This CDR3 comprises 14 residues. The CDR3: CAIRGTLSGNTIYF. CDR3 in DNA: TGTGCCATCAGGGGGACACTCTCTGGAAACACCATATATTTT.

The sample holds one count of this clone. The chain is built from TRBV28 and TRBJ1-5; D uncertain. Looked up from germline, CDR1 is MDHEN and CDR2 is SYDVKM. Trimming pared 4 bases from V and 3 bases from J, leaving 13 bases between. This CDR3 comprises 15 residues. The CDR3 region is CASSSVTEPNQPQHF. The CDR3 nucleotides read TGTGCCAGCAGTTCAGTAACGGAGCCCAATCAGCCCCAGCATTTT. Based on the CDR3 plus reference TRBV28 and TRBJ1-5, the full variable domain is DVKVTQSSRYLVKRTGEKVFLECVQDMDHENMFWYRQDPGLGLRLIYFSYDVKMKEKGDIPEGYSVSREKKERFSLILESASTNQTSMYLCASSSVTEPNQPQHFGDGTRLSIL.

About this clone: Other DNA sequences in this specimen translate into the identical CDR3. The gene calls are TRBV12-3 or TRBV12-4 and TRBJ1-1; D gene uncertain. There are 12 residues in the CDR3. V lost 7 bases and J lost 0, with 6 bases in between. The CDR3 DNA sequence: TGTGCCAGCAAACAGATGAACACTGAAGCTTTCTTT. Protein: CASKQMNTEAFF.

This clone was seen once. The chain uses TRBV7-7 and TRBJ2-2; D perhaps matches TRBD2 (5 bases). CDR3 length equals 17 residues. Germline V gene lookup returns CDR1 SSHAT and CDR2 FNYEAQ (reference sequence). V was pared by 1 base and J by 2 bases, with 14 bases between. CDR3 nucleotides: TGTGCCAGCAGCTTAGGTGCGGGCGGACCCAACACCGGGGAGCTGTTTTTT. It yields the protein CASSLGAGGPNTGELFF.

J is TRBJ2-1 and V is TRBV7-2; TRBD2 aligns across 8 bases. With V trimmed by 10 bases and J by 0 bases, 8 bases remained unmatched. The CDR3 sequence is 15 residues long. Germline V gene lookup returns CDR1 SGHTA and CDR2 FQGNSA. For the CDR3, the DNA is TGTGCCACCCCGACTAGCGTTGACTCCTACAATGAGCAGTTCTTC. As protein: CATPTSVDSYNEQFF.

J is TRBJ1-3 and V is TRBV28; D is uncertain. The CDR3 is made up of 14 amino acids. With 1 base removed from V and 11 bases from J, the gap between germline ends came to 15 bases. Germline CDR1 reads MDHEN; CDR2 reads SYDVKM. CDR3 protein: CASSLSPSPAAIYF. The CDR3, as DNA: TGTGCCAGCAGTTTATCCCCTTCACCAGCCGCCATATATTTT.

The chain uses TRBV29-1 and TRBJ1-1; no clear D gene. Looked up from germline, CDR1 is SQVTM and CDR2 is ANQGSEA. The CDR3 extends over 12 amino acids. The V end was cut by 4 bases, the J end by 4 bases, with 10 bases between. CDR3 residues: CSVGPGRTEAFF. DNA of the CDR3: TGCAGCGTTGGACCCGGGCGCACTGAAGCTTTCTTT.

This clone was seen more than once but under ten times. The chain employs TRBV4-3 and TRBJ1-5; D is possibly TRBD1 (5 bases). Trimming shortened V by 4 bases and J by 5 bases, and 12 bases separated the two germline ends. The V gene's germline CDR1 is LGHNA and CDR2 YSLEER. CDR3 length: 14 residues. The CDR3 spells CASSPRDGDQPQHF. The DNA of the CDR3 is TGCGCCAGCAGCCCCAGGGACGGGGATCAGCCCCAGCATTTT.

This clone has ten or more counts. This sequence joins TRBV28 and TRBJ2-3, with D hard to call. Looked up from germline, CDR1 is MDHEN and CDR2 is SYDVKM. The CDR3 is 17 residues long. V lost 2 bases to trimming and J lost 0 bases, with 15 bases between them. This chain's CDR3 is CASSLLNTRPSTDTQYF. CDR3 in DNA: TGTGCCAGCAGTTTACTCAACACACGACCTAGCACAGATACGCAGTATTTT.

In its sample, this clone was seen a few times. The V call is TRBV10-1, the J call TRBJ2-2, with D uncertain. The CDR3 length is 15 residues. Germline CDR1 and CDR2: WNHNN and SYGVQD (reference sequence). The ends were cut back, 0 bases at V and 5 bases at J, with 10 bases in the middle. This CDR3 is CASSESAGGTGELFF. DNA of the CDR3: TGCGCCAGCAGTGAGTCGGCAGGTGGAACCGGGGAGCTGTTTTTT.

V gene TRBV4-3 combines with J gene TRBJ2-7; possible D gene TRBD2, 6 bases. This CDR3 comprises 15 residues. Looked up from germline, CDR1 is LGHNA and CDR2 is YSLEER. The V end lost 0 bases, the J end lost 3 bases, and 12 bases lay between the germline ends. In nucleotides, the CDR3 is TGCGCCAGCAGCCAAGATGCGGGACCCTACTACGAGCAGTACTTC. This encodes CASSQDAGPYYEQYF.

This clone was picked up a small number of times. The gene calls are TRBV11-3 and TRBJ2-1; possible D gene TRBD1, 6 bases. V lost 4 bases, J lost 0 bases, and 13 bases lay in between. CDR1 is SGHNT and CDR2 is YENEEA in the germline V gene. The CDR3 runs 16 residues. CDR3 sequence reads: CASSYEQGSSYNEQFF. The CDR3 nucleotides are TGTGCCAGCAGCTACGAACAGGGTAGCTCCTACAATGAGCAGTTCTTC.

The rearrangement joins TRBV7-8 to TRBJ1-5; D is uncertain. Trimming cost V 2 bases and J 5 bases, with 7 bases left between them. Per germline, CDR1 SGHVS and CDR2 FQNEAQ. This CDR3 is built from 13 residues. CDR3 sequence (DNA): TGTGCCAGCAGCTTACGTCAGGATCAGCCCCAGCATTTT. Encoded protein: CASSLRQDQPQHF.

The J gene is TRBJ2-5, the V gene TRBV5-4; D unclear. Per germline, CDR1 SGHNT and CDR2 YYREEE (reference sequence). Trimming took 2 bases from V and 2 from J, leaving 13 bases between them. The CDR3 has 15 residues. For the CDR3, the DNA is TGTGCCAGCAGCTTAAACCCGGGCACACAAGAGACCCAGTACTTC. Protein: CASSLNPGTQETQYF.